The following is a T cell receptor beta chain sequence with its context. Antigen unknown. CDR3 length: 17 amino acids. Trimming pared 4 bases from V and 0 bases from J, leaving 13 bases between. Germline V gene lookup returns CDR1 LGHNA and CDR2 YSLEER. cDNA synthesis used the whole RNA isolate, giving expressed TCRB sequences. The method was immunoSEQ multiplex PCR; TCRdb's version includes in-frame clones alone and lacks a portion of them. This table holds more than 100,000 clones, 16% found once. This entry comes from a study of beta chain features in type 1 diabetes. Study information: Cell yields, gender and age were similar in healthy donors and patients. Notes on the study in general: The VDJ junctions of type 1 diabetes patients carried fewer insertions and more deletions. Cells carrying high TCR expression could end up over-represented when cDNA is sequenced. Type 1 diabetes patients had moderately but significantly shorter TCRB CDR3s in all four CD4+ subsets. It was possible that PCR favored shorter templates, equally so in patients and controls.

What was sequenced was central memory CD4+ T cells from blood. The clonotype comes from a man aged 30-40 years with type 1 diabetes. The V call is TRBV4-3, the J call TRBJ1-6; D ambiguous. As DNA, the CDR3 is TGCGCCAGCAGCCCCGAGCTCCTGAGCTCCTATAATTCACCCCTCCACTTT. Translating gives CASSPELLSSYNSPLHF.